Below are 9 T cell receptor beta chains sequenced from a single sample in a study of beta chain features in type 1 diabetes. General study points: Across all four CD4+ subsets, people with type 1 diabetes showed modestly shorter TCRB CDR3s.

The study reverse transcribed the entire isolated RNA, so it sequenced expressed TCRB transcripts. Sequenced by immunoSEQ multiplex PCR; TCRdb stores in-frame clones only, minus some. The sample has about 240,000 clones; approximately 15% are singletons. Their cognate antigens are unknown. Sequenced sample: naive CD4+ T cells from blood. All receptors come from a man aged 25 to 45 with type 1 diabetes.

This clone showed up just a few times. This chain uses TRBV5-1 with TRBJ2-2, with a possible D match to TRBD2 (6 bases). The CDR3 spans 14 residues. V was cut by 6 bases and J by 5 bases, with 14 bases left in between. Germline lookup yields CDR1 SGHRS and CDR2 YFSETQ. CDR3 region: CASKRRDETGELFF. In DNA form, the CDR3 reads TGCGCCAGCAAGAGGCGGGATGAGACCGGGGAGCTGTTTTTT.

This clone was seen a handful of times. V gene TRBV9 combines with J gene TRBJ2-1; 10 nucleotides line up with TRBD2. Germline V gene lookup returns CDR1 SGDLS and CDR2 YYNGEE. The CDR3 is made up of 15 amino acids. V gave up 4 bases and J gave up 6 bases; unmatched junction bases: 7. This CDR3 is CASSPTTSGRNEQFF. CDR3 nucleotides: TGTGCCAGCAGCCCGACGACTAGCGGGCGCAATGAGCAGTTCTTC.

This clone was seen more than once but under ten times. The J gene is TRBJ1-2, the V gene TRBV29-1; no reliable D call. V lost 3 bases and J 12 bases, leaving 8 bases between the germline ends. The length of the CDR3 is 9 residues. Germline V lookup: CDR1 SQVTM, CDR2 ANQGSEA. CDR3 protein: CSVDGPDTF. Here the CDR3 DNA reads TGCAGCGTTGATGGTCCAGACACCTTC.

This clone was counted only a few times. The J gene is TRBJ2-1, the V gene TRBV7-9; perhaps TRBD2 as D (6 bases). Deletions cut 0 bases from V and 8 bases from J, with 11 bases between. The V gene's germline CDR1 is SEHNR and CDR2 FQNEAQ (reference sequence). The CDR3 runs to 14 residues. The CDR3 here is CASSLASGIDEQFF. The CDR3 bases are TGTGCCAGCAGCTTAGCTAGCGGCATCGATGAGCAGTTCTTC. Using reference TRBV7-9 and TRBJ2-1 for the parts outside the CDR3, the full variable domain is DTGVSQNPRHKITKRGQNVTFRCDPISEHNRLYWYRQTLGQGPEFLTYFQNEAQLEKSRLLSDRFSAERPKGSFSTLEIQRTEQGDSAMYLCASSLASGIDEQFFGPGTRLTVL.

V gene TRBV27 combines with J gene TRBJ2-7; 14 bases are a match to TRBD2. With 7 bases clipped from V and 4 bases from J, the junction kept 6 bases outside the gene matches. Germline CDR1 MNHEY, CDR2 SMNVEV (reference sequence). The CDR3 covers 15 residues. The CDR3: CASTLRLAGGYEQYF. In nucleotides, the CDR3 is TGTGCCAGCACCCTTCGACTAGCGGGAGGGTACGAGCAGTACTTC.

The chain employs TRBV5-1 and TRBJ2-5; a weak D match, TRBD1 (6 bases). The CDR3 has 14 residues. Trimming shortened V by 2 bases and J by 2 bases, and 10 bases separated the two germline ends. Germline-derived CDR1 and CDR2 are SGHRS and YFSETQ. The CDR3 loop reads CASSFRQDQETQYF. CDR3 sequence (DNA): TGCGCCAGCAGCTTCAGACAGGATCAAGAGACCCAGTACTTC.

This chain links TRBV4-1 with TRBJ1-2; D is unresolved. Looked up from germline, CDR1 is MGHRA and CDR2 is YSYEKL. There are 14 residues in the CDR3. The ends were cut back, 3 bases at V and 4 bases at J, with 12 bases in the middle. The CDR3 bases are TGCGCCAGCAGCCACTTTGGACGGGGCTATGGCTACACCTTC. It codes for CASSHFGRGYGYTF.

The chain couples TRBV11-2 to TRBJ1-5; possibly TRBD1 for D (6 bases). The CDR3 sequence is 13 residues long. The ends were cut back, 5 bases at V and 5 bases at J, with 10 bases in the middle. Germline CDR1 SGHAT, CDR2 FQNNGV. This CDR3 reads CASSEQGDQPQHF. In DNA, the CDR3 is TGTGCCAGCAGCGAACAGGGAGATCAGCCCCAGCATTTT.

The V and J genes are TRBV6-1 and TRBJ2-3; 9 bases fit TRBD1. The CDR3 totals 15 residues. From germline, CDR1 is MNHNS and CDR2 SASEGT. With V trimmed by 4 bases and J by 6 bases, 8 bases remained unmatched. The CDR3 protein is CASSAAQGAKDTQYF. Here the CDR3 DNA reads TGTGCCAGCAGTGCCGCACAGGGGGCAAAGGATACGCAGTATTTT.